Each of the 27 T cell receptor beta chains below was sequenced from the same sample in a study of shared clonotypes between healthy human individuals. Produced via immunoSEQ multiplex PCR; TCRdb's table is partial and in-frame only. The sample has 2 million to 2.5 million clones, 80% to 95% seen once; the top ten hold 0.3% to 0.4%. Sequenced material: naive CD4+ T cells from PBMCs. The subset: CD45RA+ positively selected. The receptors derive from a man aged 18 to 29 in good health. Some clones in this sample may be carry-over from other donors' samples.

The gene calls are TRBV9 and TRBJ1-2; 10 nucleotides line up with TRBD1. Trimming took 3 bases from V and 7 from J; bases not matched to a gene: 9. The length of the CDR3 is 15 residues. Germline CDR1 reads SGDLS; CDR2 reads YYNGEE. The CDR3 protein is CASSAEPGTGVGYTF. The CDR3 coding sequence is TGTGCCAGCAGCGCAGAACCCGGGACAGGGGTTGGCTACACCTTC.

V gene TRBV10-3 combines with J gene TRBJ2-7, with 7 bases lining up with TRBD2. V was pared by 2 bases and J by 3 bases, with 7 bases of the junction left unmatched. Germline-derived CDR1 and CDR2 are ENHRY and SYGVKD. The CDR3 is 15 amino acids. The CDR3 sequence: CAISEQGGSLYEQYF. CDR3 DNA sequence: TGTGCCATCAGTGAGCAGGGAGGGTCCCTCTACGAGCAGTACTTC.

This clone was found a few times. V and J are TRBV28 and TRBJ2-1; 13 bases line up with TRBD2. This CDR3 has 18 amino acids. J gave up 5 bases and V 5 bases, and 12 bases lay outside the gene matches. The germline V gene encodes CDR1 MDHEN and CDR2 SYDVKM. The CDR3 DNA is TGTGCCAGCAGTCGTTCGATCGGACTAGCGGGAGTAGACAATGAGCAGTTCTTC. Protein: CASSRSIGLAGVDNEQFF.

The DNA for the CDR3 is TGCGCCAGCAGCTTGGAGGTTGGCACCGGGGAGCTGTTTTTT. Protein sequence: CASSLEVGTGELFF. The chain carries TRBV5-1 and TRBJ2-2; D remains unclear. Between the trimmed V and J ends, which lost 0 bases and 4 bases, there was a span of 7 bases. Germline V gene lookup returns CDR1 SGHRS and CDR2 YFSETQ. There are 14 residues in the CDR3.

The chain uses TRBV5-4 and TRBJ2-1, with a weak D call TRBD2 (5 bases). This CDR3 comprises 15 residues. Germline V CDR1 and CDR2: SGHNT, YYREEE (reference sequence). V was pared by 1 base and J by 0 bases, with 8 bases between. This chain's CDR3 is CASSLRGNSYNEQFF. CDR3 nucleotides: TGTGCCAGCAGCTTGCGAGGGAACTCCTACAATGAGCAGTTCTTC.

The rearrangement uses TRBV27 and TRBJ2-7; 12 bases agree with TRBD1. The trim removed 3 bases at V and 8 bases at J, leaving 2 bases unmatched. Germline V gives CDR1 MNHEY, CDR2 SMNVEV (reference sequence). The CDR3 is made up of 13 amino acids. The CDR3 loop is CASSFGTGGKQYF. The CDR3 DNA reads TGTGCCAGCAGTTTTGGGACAGGGGGCAAGCAGTACTTC.

The chain couples TRBV2 to TRBJ2-3; D not resolved. V was trimmed by 10 bases and J by 2 bases, leaving 4 bases between them. The CDR3 is made up of 10 amino acids. From germline, CDR1 is SNHLY and CDR2 FYNNEI. The CDR3 DNA follows: TGTGCCACCCACACAGATACGCAGTATTTT. This gives the protein CATHTDTQYF.

V and J are TRBV9 and TRBJ2-1, with 8 bases lining up with TRBD1. CDR1 is SGDLS, CDR2 YYNGEE, per germline. The J segment lost 7 bases and the V segment lost 2 bases, leaving 8 bases of the junction unmatched. CDR3 size: 15 residues. CDR3 loop: CASSVTGGSRNEQFF. The CDR3, as DNA: TGTGCCAGCAGCGTTACAGGGGGTTCTAGGAATGAGCAGTTCTTC.

J is TRBJ1-2 and V is TRBV7-2, with TRBD1 as a possible D gene (6 bases). Germline assignment: CDR1 SGHTA and CDR2 FQGNSA. Deletions cut 3 bases from V and 1 base from J, with 12 bases between. This CDR3 spans 15 amino acids. The CDR3 spells CASSLQGQLNYGYTF. The CDR3 region has the DNA TGTGCCAGCAGCTTGCAGGGGCAACTTAACTATGGCTACACCTTC.

The CDR3 here is CASQGQLNTEAFF. CDR3 DNA: TGTGCCAGTCAGGGCCAGTTGAACACTGAAGCTTTCTTT. This sequence joins TRBV2 and TRBJ1-1, with a weak D call TRBD1 (5 bases). CDR1 is SNHLY, CDR2 FYNNEI, per germline. Deletions cut 9 bases from V and 0 bases from J, with 11 bases between. The CDR3 runs to 13 residues.

Remarks on this clone: Other DNA sequences from this sample encode an identical CDR3 as well. The chain is built from TRBV19 and TRBJ2-3; no clear D. This CDR3 has 13 residues. Trimming removed 2 bases at V and 5 bases at J, with 8 bases between. The germline V gene has CDR1 LNHDA and CDR2 SQIVND (reference sequence). CDR3 nucleotide sequence: TGTGCCAGTAGTATACGGGTTGGAGATACGCAGTATTTT. It encodes CASSIRVGDTQYF.

This clone was detected once. The rearrangement uses TRBV25-1 and TRBJ1-1; weak D call: TRBD1 (6 bases). The V end was cut by 8 bases, the J end by 1 base, with 14 bases between. Per germline, CDR1 MGHDK and CDR2 SYGVNS. The CDR3 length is 14 residues. CDR3 region: CASHKGGANTEAFF. CDR3 DNA: TGTGCCAGCCACAAAGGGGGAGCGAACACTGAAGCTTTCTTT.

This chain joins TRBV4-2 and TRBJ1-3, with D perhaps TRBD1 (5 bases). This CDR3 is built from 18 residues. Germline V gene data show CDR1 as LGHNA and CDR2 as YNFKEQ. V was clipped by 5 bases and J by 2 bases, with 22 bases between them. As DNA, the CDR3 is TGTGCCAGCAGCTATATAAGAGGGGAAAGGTTGACTGGAAACACCATATATTTT. Protein: CASSYIRGERLTGNTIYF.

The V call is TRBV5-1, the J call TRBJ2-7; possible D gene TRBD2, 5 bases. The CDR3 loop spans 13 amino acids. CDR1 is SGHRS and CDR2 is YFSETQ in the germline V gene. Trimming stripped 5 bases from V and 3 bases from J, with 12 bases between. The CDR3 here is CASSPGRDYEQYF. In DNA form, the CDR3 reads TGCGCCAGCAGTCCTGGACGGGACTACGAGCAGTACTTC.

In the case of this clone: The same CDR3 also results from other DNA sequences found in this sample. This chain joins TRBV6-5 and TRBJ1-2; D call uncertain. CDR1 is MNHEY and CDR2 is SVGAGI in the germline V gene. This CDR3 region has 11 residues. V was clipped by 4 bases and J by 7 bases, with 7 bases between them. The CDR3 DNA sequence: TGTGCCAGCAGTTCTAGTGGTGGCTACACCTTC. Translated: CASSSSGGYTF.

The chain carries TRBV11-2 and TRBJ2-1; 11 nucleotides agree with TRBD2. CDR1 is SGHAT and CDR2 is FQNNGV in the germline V gene. The CDR3 length is 17 residues. The V gene end was trimmed by 5 bases and the J gene end by 0 bases; junction bases not matched to a gene: 6. CDR3 sequence: CASSPGTSGSSYNEQFF. In nucleotides, the CDR3 is TGTGCCAGCAGCCCCGGGACTAGCGGAAGCTCCTACAATGAGCAGTTCTTC.

The chain is built from TRBV7-9 and TRBJ1-2; maybe TRBD1 (6 bases). V was clipped by 1 base and J by 8 bases, with 14 bases between them. This CDR3 has 14 residues. Germline CDR1 reads SEHNR; CDR2 reads FQNEAQ (reference sequence). For the CDR3, the DNA is TGTGCCAGCAGCTTAGAGGGGGGCGTGCGGGGCTACACCTTC. This encodes CASSLEGGVRGYTF.

V is TRBV27 and J is TRBJ1-1; TRBD1 might be the D (6 bases). The CDR3 contains 13 residues. V was trimmed by 3 bases and J by 7 bases, leaving 12 bases between them. CDR1 and CDR2 (germline): MNHEY, SMNVEV (reference sequence). The CDR3 loop reads CASSFSGANEAFF. CDR3 DNA sequence: TGTGCCAGCAGTTTTTCAGGGGCCAATGAAGCTTTCTTT.

The V call is TRBV30, the J call TRBJ2-7; TRBD2 matches 7 bases. Germline-derived CDR1 and CDR2 are GTSNPN and SVGIG (reference sequence). The CDR3 totals 14 residues. V shed 2 bases and J 5 bases; nucleotides not matched to a gene: 9. The CDR3: CAWSFGGSLDEQYF. CDR3 DNA: TGTGCCTGGAGTTTTGGCGGGAGTCTCGACGAGCAGTACTTC.

The V call is TRBV28, the J call TRBJ2-3; D possibly corresponds to TRBD1 (7 bases). The V gene lost 1 base and the J gene lost 5 bases, with 13 bases spanning the gap. CDR1 and CDR2 from the germline V gene are MDHEN and SYDVKM. The CDR3 is 15 residues long. The CDR3 reads CASSLYRQGGDTQYF. For the CDR3, the DNA is TGTGCCAGCAGTTTATACCGACAGGGAGGAGATACGCAGTATTTT.

This clone was seen a handful of times. V gene TRBV28 combines with J gene TRBJ1-1; D is ambiguous. Trimming took off 10 bases at V and 0 bases at J, with 12 bases between the two ends. CDR1 is MDHEN, CDR2 SYDVKM, per germline. CDR3 length: 13 residues. As DNA, the CDR3 is TGTGCCACCCTGACGACGGTGAACACTGAAGCTTTCTTT. Translated: CATLTTVNTEAFF. The complete variable domain, with remaining parts taken from reference TRBV28 and TRBJ1-1, reads DVKVTQSSRYLVKRTGEKVFLECVQDMDHENMFWYRQDPGLGLRLIYFSYDVKMKEKGDIPEGYSVSREKKERFSLILESASTNQTSMYLCATLTTVNTEAFFGQGTRLTVV.

This rearrangement joins TRBV9 to TRBJ2-5; 7 bases are shared with TRBD2. The junction had 2 bases not matched to a gene; V was cut back by 3 bases and J by 0 bases. The CDR3 is made up of 14 amino acids. CDR1 is SGDLS and CDR2 is YYNGEE in the germline V gene. Written as DNA, the CDR3 is TGTGCCAGCAGCGGGGGGACTAACCAAGAGACCCAGTACTTC. It yields the protein CASSGGTNQETQYF.

The chain recombines TRBV4-1 with TRBJ2-7, with a tentative D call TRBD2 (6 bases). Germline V gene lookup returns CDR1 MGHRA and CDR2 YSYEKL. This CDR3 spans 15 amino acids. V was clipped by 0 bases and J by 2 bases, with 11 bases between them. CDR3 amino acids: CASSQDIGRTYEQYF. In nucleotides, the CDR3 is TGCGCCAGCAGCCAAGATATCGGGAGAACCTACGAGCAGTACTTC.

The J gene is TRBJ2-7, the V gene TRBV21-1; the table's D gene call, TRBD1, was not cross checked with the DNA. TRBV21-1 is reported as a pseudogene. The length of the CDR3 is 17 residues. The CDR3 region has the DNA TGTGCCAGCAGCCCTACCCCATGGACAGGATCCTTCTACGAGCAGTACTTC. Its translation: CASSPTPWTGSFYEQYF.

The rearrangement links TRBV5-1 to TRBJ2-7, with a weak D call TRBD1 (6 bases). The CDR3 is 14 residues long. V was pared by 5 bases and J by 4 bases, with 16 bases between. The germline V gene has CDR1 SGHRS and CDR2 YFSETQ. The CDR3 spells CASRRTGLSYEQYF. In DNA form, the CDR3 reads TGCGCCAGCAGACGAACAGGGCTCTCATACGAGCAGTACTTC.

The chain is built from TRBV28 and TRBJ2-1; 7 bases line up with TRBD2. The J segment lost 7 bases and the V segment lost 5 bases, leaving 11 bases of the junction unmatched. The CDR3 totals 15 residues. Germline CDR1 reads MDHEN; CDR2 reads SYDVKM. CDR3 sequence: CASSPASRGSNEQFF. The CDR3 DNA reads as TGTGCCAGCAGTCCCGCCTCCCGCGGGAGTAATGAGCAGTTCTTC.

Concerning this clone itself: Within the sample, other DNA sequences also encode this same CDR3. The chain has TRBV28 and TRBJ1-5, with a tentative D call TRBD1 (5 bases). The germline V gene encodes CDR1 MDHEN and CDR2 SYDVKM. The CDR3 totals 15 residues. The ends were cut back, 3 bases at V and 2 bases at J, with 11 bases in the middle. CDR3 nucleotides: TGTGCCAGCAGTTTCGGGGGGGACGGCAATCAGCCCCAGCATTTT. Its protein product is CASSFGGDGNQPQHF.